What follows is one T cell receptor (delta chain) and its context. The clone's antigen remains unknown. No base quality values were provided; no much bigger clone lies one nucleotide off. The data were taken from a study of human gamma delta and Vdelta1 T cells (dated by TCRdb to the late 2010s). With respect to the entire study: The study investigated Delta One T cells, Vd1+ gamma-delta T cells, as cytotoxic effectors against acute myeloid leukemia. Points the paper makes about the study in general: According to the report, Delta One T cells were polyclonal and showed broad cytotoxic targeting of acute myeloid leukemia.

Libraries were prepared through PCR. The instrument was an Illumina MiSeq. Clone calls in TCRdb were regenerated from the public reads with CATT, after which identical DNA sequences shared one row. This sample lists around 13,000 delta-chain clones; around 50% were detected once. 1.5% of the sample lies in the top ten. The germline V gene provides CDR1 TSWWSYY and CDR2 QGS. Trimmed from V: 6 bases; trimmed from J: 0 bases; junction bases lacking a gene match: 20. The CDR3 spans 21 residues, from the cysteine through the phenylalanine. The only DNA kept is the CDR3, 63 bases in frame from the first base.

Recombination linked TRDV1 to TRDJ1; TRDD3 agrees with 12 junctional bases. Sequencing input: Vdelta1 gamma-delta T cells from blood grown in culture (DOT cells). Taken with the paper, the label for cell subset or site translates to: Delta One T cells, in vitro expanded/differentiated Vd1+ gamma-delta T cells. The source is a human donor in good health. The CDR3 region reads CALGGTGDLVLGDTHTDKLIF. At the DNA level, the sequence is TGTGCTCTTGGTGGTACTGGGGATCTTGTACTGGGGGATACTCACACCGATAAACTCATCTTT.